This TCR beta chain is drawn from a study of blood T cell repertoires in COVID-19. Study information: Samples representing acute and convalescent COVID-19 were sourced from the United States, Italy and Spain. From T cells, B-cell-depleted T cells, or PBMCs came the material, which was cDNA or gDNA.

As concerns this clone: A junction end diverges from the germline sequence, so it may reflect a read error.

The CDR3 is 13 amino acids. From germline, CDR1 is SGHAT and CDR2 FQDESV (reference sequence). As handled by the study authors: Estimated nucleated cell counts came from reference gene primer amplification. Produced via immunoSEQ multiplex PCR; TCRdb's table is partial and in-frame only. D and trimming were read from the DNA, whereas the V and J calls and clone size are those reported in that table. This repertoire shows about 6,800 clones, 75% to 90% found once; its top ten account for roughly 17%. This rearrangement joins TRBV11-1 to TRBJ2-5, with 8 bases identical to TRBD1. The TCR sequence derives from a human donor in a cohort sampled during active COVID-19. Sequencing used peripheral blood. The CDR3 bases are TGTGCCAGCAGCATAACGGACAGGGCGGCCCAATACTTC. It is translated as CASSITDRAAQYF. Full variable domain (outside the CDR3, taken from reference TRBV11-1 and TRBJ2-5): EAEVAQSPRYKITEKSQAVAFWCDPISGHATLYWYRQILGQGPELLVQFQDESVVDDSQLPKDRFSAERLKGVDSTLKIQPAELGDSAMYLCASSITDRAAQYFGPGTRLLVL.